These T cell receptor beta chains were read from a single sample in a study of T cells in Graves' hyperthyroidism and ophthalmopathy. TCRdb used MiXCR to reprocess the multiplex PCR reads, holding one entry per CDR3 protein. The repertoire includes more than 300,000 distinct CDR3 sequences, about a sixth of them detected once, and 30% to 35% sits in the top ten. Sequenced input: blood. These receptors all come from a woman aged 30 to 39 with Graves' hyperthyroidism that later progressed to Graves' ophthalmopathy. CDR3s include the opening cysteine and the closing phenylalanine or tryptophan. A D gene is named only where the DNA matches it firmly. Size tells how often a clone was seen (once, few, many) or the class of an expanded clone, and some rows leave it out.

j_call v_call d_call clone_size cdr3_nt cdr3_aa
TRBJ2-7 TRBV5-6 TRBD2 few TGTGCCAGCAGCACATACGGGGGGGACTACGAGCAGTACTTC CASSTYGGDYEQYF
TRBJ2-3 TRBV10-3 - few TGTGCCACCAGTGAGTCAGTGATGAAGTTGGATACGCAGTATTTT CATSESVMKLDTQYF
TRBJ2-7 TRBV20-1 - many TGCAGCCGGCAATTGGACGCCGACTACGAGCAGTACTTC CSRQLDADYEQYF
TRBJ2-3 TRBV7-2 - few TGTGCCAGCAGCCCTTATTGGGGTGGGGCTAGCACAGATACGCAGTATTTT CASSPYWGGASTDTQYF
TRBJ2-5 TRBV11-2 TRBD1 - TGTGCCAGCAGCTTGACCCGGACAGGGGGAGAGACCCAGTACTTC CASSLTRTGGETQYF
TRBJ1-1 TRBV6-1 - many TGTGCCAGCAGTCGACAGGCGAACACTGAAGCTTTCTTT CASSRQANTEAFF
TRBJ2-2 TRBV15 TRBD2 many TGTGCCACCAGCAGAGACCGGGCTAGCGGGAACACCGGGGAGCTGTTTTTT CATSRDRASGNTGELFF
TRBJ2-7 TRBV4-1 TRBD1 - TGCGCCAGCAGCCAAGATCTGGGGACAGAGATACCCTACGAGCAGTACTTC CASSQDLGTEIPYEQYF
TRBJ2-5 TRBV7-9 - - TGTGCCAGCAGCTTCGACCAGAGACAGGCTCAAGAGACCCAGTACTTC CASSFDQRQAQETQYF
TRBJ2-5 TRBV28 - many TGTGCCAGCAGTGTCGGACGGACGACCGGGGGGACCCAGTACTTC CASSVGRTTGGTQYF
TRBJ2-7 TRBV6-2/TRBV6-3 - many TGTGCCAGCAGTTTGGCAGGAGGGGTCTCCGAGCAGTACTTC CASSLAGGVSEQYF
TRBJ2-2 TRBV25-1 - - TGTGCCAGCAGTGAAGGATCCGTCGGGGCGCTGTTTTTT CASSEGSVGALFF
TRBJ2-1 TRBV27 - many TGTGCCAGCGGCAGGGGTACGAATGAGCAGTTCTTC CASGRGTNEQFF
TRBJ2-7 TRBV27 - many TGTGCCAGCAGTGTGACAGGGAGGCACGAGCAGTACTTC CASSVTGRHEQYF
TRBJ2-3 TRBV2 - many TGTGCCAGCAGCTCGGAGGGTAGTGGTGGTTTGGGTACGCAGTATTTT CASSSEGSGGLGTQYF
TRBJ2-3 TRBV20-1 TRBD2 - TGCAGTGCCCGGACCTTTAGCGGGGGAGGAAATACGCAGTATTTT CSARTFSGGGNTQYF
TRBJ2-7 TRBV4-1 - many TGCGCCAGCAGCCCTCGGGTGGCAGGGGTCTACGAGCAGTACTTC CASSPRVAGVYEQYF
TRBJ2-1 TRBV18 - few TGTGCCAGCTCACCACGCCTTGGACGGAACAATGAGCAGTTCTTC CASSPRLGRNNEQFF
TRBJ2-4 TRBV20-1 - many TGCAGTGCTAGAGATTTAAGCTTTCCCATTCAGTACTTC CSARDLSFPIQYF
TRBJ2-1 TRBV20-1 - few TGCAGTGCTAGAGATTTCTTGGGGGCGCCACCGGATTACTACAATGAGCAGTTCTTC CSARDFLGAPPDYYNEQFF
TRBJ1-2 TRBV3-1 - few TGTGCCAGCAGCCGTCTGGGGGAGACAGATCGAATAGGCAGCCCTAACTATGGCTACACCTTC CASSRLGETDRIGSPNYGYTF
TRBJ2-7 TRBV12-3/TRBV12-4 - many TGTGCCAGCAGTTTGGGGGGTTACATCTCCTACGAGCAGTACTTC CASSLGGYISYEQYF
TRBJ1-3 TRBV20-1 - - TGCAGTGCTCTTACAGGAGGGGCCTCTGGAAACACCATATATTTT CSALTGGASGNTIYF
TRBJ2-7 TRBV2 - many TGTGCCAGCAGTCCCCTGTGGACTGCCTACGAGCAGTACTTC CASSPLWTAYEQYF
TRBJ1-4 TRBV5-5 - few TGTGCCAGCAGCTCCTGGGATAGTAGTAATGAAAAACTGTTTTTT CASSSWDSSNEKLFF
TRBJ2-3 TRBV12-3/TRBV12-4 - many TGTGCCAGCAATCCCATAGCGGCGGGTGGGGATACGCAGTATTTT CASNPIAAGGDTQYF
TRBJ2-5 TRBV19 - many TGTGCCAGTAGTGATACCGGGGGCTCACGGGAAGAGACCCAGTACTTC CASSDTGGSREETQYF
TRBJ2-1 TRBV4-2 - few TGTGCCAGCAGCCAGAGGGGGGCCCGATACAATGAGCAGTTCTTC CASSQRGARYNEQFF
TRBJ2-7 TRBV30 - few TGTGCCTGGAGGTCCGGAAGAAGCTCCTACGAGCAGTACTTC CAWRSGRSSYEQYF
TRBJ2-2 TRBV7-9 TRBD1 many TGTGCCAGCAGCTTCGCCGCTTCGGTCGTCAGGGGGATTGGGAACACCGGGGAGCTGTTTTTT CASSFAASVVRGIGNTGELFF
TRBJ2-7 TRBV6-2/TRBV6-3 - many TGTGCCAGCAGTTACTTCTCCTACGAGCAGTACTTC CASSYFSYEQYF